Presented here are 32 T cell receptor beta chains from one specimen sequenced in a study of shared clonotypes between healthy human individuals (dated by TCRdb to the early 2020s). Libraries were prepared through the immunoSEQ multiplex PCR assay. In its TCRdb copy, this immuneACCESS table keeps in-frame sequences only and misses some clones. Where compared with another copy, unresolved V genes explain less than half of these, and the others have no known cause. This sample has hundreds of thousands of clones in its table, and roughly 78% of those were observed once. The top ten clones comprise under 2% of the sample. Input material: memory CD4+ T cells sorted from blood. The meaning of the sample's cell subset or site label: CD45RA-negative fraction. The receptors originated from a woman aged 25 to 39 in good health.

The DNA for the CDR3 is TGCAGCGTTGTCCAGGGCTTTTCCCAAAATGAGCAGTTCTTC. This codes for CSVVQGFSQNEQFF. V gene TRBV29-1 combines with J gene TRBJ2-1; D possibly corresponds to TRBD1 (5 bases). Germline values: CDR1 SQVTM, CDR2 ANQGSEA. V gave up 4 bases and J gave up 7 bases, with 17 bases separating them. This CDR3 has 14 residues.

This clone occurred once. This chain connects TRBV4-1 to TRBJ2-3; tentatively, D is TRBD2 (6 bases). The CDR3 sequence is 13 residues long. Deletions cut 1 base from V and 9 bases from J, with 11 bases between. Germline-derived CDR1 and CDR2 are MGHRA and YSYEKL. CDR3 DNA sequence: TGCGCCAGCAGCCAAGCCTCGGCGGGAACGCAGTATTTT. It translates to CASSQASAGTQYF.

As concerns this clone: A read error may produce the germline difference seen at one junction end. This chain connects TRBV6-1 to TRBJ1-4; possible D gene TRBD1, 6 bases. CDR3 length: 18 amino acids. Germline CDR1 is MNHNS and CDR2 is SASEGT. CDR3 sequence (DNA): TGTGCCAGCAGCGAAGGGGGACCGGTATGGTTAACTAATGAAAAACTGTTTTTT. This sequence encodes CASSEGGPVWLTNEKLFF.

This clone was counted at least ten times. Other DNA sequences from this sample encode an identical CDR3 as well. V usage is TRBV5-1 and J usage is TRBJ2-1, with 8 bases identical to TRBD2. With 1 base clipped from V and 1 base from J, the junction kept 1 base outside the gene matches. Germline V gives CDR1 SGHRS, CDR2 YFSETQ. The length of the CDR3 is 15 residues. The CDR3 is CASSLSSGSYNEQFF. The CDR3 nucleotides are TGCGCCAGCAGCTTGTCTAGCGGGTCCTACAATGAGCAGTTCTTC.

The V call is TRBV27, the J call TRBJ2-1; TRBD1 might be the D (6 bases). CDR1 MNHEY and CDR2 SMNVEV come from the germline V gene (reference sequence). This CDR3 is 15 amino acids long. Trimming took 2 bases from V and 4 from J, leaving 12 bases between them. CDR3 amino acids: CASSLMGQQYNEQFF. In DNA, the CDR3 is TGTGCCAGCAGTTTAATGGGACAACAATACAATGAGCAGTTCTTC.

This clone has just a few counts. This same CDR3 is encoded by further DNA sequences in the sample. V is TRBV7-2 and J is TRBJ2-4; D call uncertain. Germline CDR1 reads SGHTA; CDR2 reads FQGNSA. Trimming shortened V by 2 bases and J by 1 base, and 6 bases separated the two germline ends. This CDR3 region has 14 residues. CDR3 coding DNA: TGTGCCAGCAGCTTACTGGGGGCCAAAAACATTCAGTACTTC. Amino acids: CASSLLGAKNIQYF.

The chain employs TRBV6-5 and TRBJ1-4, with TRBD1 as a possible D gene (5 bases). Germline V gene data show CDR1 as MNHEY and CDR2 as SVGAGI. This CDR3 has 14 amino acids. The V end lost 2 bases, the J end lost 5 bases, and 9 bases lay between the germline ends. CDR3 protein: CASSYQGINEKLFF. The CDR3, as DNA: TGTGCCAGCAGTTACCAGGGTATAAATGAAAAACTGTTTTTT.

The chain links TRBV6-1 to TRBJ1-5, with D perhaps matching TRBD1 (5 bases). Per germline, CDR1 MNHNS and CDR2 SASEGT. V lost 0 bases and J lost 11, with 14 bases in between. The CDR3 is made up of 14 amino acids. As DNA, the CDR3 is TGTGCCAGCAGTGAAGCCCCAGGGTGGGTAGCCCAGCATTTT. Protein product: CASSEAPGWVAQHF.

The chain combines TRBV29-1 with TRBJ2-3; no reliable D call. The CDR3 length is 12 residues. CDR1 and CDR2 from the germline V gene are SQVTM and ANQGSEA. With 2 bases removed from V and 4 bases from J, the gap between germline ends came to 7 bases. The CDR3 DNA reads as TGCAGCGTTGAAAACCGGGCAGATACGCAGTATTTT. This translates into CSVENRADTQYF.

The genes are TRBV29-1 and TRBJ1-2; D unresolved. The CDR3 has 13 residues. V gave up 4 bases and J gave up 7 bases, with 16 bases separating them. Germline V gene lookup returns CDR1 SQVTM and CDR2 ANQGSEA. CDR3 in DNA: TGCAGCGTTGTGGCATCGGGTACGGGTGGCTACACCTTC. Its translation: CSVVASGTGGYTF.

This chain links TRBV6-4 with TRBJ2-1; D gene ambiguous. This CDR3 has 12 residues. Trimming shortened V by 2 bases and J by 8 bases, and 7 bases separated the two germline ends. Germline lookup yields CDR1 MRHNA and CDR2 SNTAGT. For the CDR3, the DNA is TGTGCCAGCAGTGACAGTGGAGATGAGCAGTTCTTC. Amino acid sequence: CASSDSGDEQFF.

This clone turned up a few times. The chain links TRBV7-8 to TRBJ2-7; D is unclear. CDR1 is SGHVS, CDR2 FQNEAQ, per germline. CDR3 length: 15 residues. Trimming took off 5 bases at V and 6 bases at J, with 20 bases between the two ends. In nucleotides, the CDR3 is TGTGCCAGCAGCCTAAGTCCGGTCCCGGATTCCGAGCAGTACTTC. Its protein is CASSLSPVPDSEQYF.

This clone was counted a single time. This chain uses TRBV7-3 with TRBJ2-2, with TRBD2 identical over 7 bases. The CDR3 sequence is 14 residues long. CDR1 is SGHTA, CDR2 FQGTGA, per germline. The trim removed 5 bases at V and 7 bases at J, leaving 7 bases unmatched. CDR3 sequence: CASSPTSVSGELFF. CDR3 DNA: TGTGCCAGCAGCCCTACTAGCGTTAGCGGGGAGCTGTTTTTT. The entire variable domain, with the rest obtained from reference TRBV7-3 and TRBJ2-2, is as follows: GAGVSQTPSNKVTEKGKYVELRCDPISGHTALYWYRQSLGQGPEFLIYFQGTGAADDSGLPNDRFFAVRPEGSVSTLKIQRTERGDSAVYLCASSPTSVSGELFFGEGSRLTVL.

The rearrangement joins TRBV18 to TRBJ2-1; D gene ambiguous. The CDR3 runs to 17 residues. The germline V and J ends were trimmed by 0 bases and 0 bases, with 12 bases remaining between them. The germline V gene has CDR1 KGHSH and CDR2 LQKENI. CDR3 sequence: CASSPPSAYSSYNEQFF. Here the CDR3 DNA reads TGTGCCAGCTCACCACCGAGCGCCTACTCCTCCTACAATGAGCAGTTCTTC.

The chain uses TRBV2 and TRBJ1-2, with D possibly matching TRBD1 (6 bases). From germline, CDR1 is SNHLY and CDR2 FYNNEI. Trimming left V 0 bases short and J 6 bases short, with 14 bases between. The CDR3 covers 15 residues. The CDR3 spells CASSEAVLQGNGYTF. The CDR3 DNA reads TGTGCCAGCAGTGAAGCGGTTCTACAGGGAAATGGCTACACCTTC.

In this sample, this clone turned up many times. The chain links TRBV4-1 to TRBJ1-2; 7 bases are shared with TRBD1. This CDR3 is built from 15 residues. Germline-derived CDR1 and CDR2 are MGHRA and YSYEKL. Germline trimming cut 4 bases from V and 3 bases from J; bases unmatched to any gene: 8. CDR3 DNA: TGCGCCAGCAGCCTAGGAGGGGGCGATCACTATGGCTACACCTTC. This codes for CASSLGGGDHYGYTF.

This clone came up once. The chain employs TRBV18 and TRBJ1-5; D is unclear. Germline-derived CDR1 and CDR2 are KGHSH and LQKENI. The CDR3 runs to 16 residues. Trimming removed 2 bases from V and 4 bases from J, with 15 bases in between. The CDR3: CASSPSLGQQNQPQHF. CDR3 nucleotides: TGTGCCAGCTCACCATCTCTAGGGCAGCAGAATCAGCCCCAGCATTTT.

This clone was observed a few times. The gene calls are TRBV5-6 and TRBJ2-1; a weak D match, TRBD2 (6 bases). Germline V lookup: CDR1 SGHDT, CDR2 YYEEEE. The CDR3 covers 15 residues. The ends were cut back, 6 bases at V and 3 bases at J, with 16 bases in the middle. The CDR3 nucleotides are TGTGCCAGCACCCGCGTTTCTAGCGTCTACAATGAGCAGTTCTTC. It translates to CASTRVSSVYNEQFF.

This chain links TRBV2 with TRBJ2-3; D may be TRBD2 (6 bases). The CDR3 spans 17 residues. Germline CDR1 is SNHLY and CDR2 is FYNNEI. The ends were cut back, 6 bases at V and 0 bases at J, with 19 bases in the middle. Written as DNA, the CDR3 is TGTGCCAGCAGAGGAGGGTTAGGGGCCCGGAGCACAGATACGCAGTATTTT. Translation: CASRGGLGARSTDTQYF.

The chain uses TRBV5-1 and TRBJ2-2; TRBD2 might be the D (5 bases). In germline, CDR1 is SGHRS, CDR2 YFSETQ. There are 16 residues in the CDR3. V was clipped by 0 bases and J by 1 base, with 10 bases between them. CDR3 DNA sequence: TGCGCCAGCAGCTTGGTTATAGCGAGGAACACCGGGGAGCTGTTTTTT. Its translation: CASSLVIARNTGELFF. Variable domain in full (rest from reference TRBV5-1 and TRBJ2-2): KAGVTQTPRYLIKTRGQQVTLSCSPISGHRSVSWYQQTPGQGLQFLFEYFSETQRNKGNFPGRFSGRQFSNSRSEMNVSTLELGDSALYLCASSLVIARNTGELFFGEGSRLTVL.

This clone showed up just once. This chain's CDR3 is CAWRSIQRTPTEAFF. CDR3 sequence (DNA): TGTGCCTGGAGGTCAATACAGAGGACTCCAACTGAAGCTTTCTTT. The chain uses TRBV30 and TRBJ1-1; no firm D call. This CDR3 comprises 15 residues. Looked up from germline, CDR1 is GTSNPN and CDR2 is SVGIG (reference sequence). The ends were cut back, 3 bases at V and 5 bases at J, with 19 bases in the middle.

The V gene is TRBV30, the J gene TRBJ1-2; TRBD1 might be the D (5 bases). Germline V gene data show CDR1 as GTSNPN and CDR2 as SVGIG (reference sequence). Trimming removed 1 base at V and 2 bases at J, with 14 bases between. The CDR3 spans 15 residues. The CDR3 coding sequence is TGTGCCTGGAGTGGGGGCGGGGGGTTGAACTATGGCTACACCTTC. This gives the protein CAWSGGGGLNYGYTF.

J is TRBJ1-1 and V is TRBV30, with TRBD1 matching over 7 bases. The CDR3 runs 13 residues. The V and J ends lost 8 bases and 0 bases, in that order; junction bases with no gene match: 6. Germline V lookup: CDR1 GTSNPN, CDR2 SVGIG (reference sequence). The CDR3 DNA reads TGTGCCCGACAGGGCGGAATGAACACTGAAGCTTTCTTT. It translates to CARQGGMNTEAFF.

Written as DNA, the CDR3 is TGTGCCAGCTCAGGGGACTTAGGAAACACTGAAGCTTTCTTT. This translates into CASSGDLGNTEAFF. The chain recombines TRBV18 with TRBJ1-1, with D maybe TRBD1 (5 bases). The CDR3 totals 14 residues. The ends were cut back, 5 bases at V and 2 bases at J, with 12 bases in the middle. Germline values: CDR1 KGHSH, CDR2 LQKENI.

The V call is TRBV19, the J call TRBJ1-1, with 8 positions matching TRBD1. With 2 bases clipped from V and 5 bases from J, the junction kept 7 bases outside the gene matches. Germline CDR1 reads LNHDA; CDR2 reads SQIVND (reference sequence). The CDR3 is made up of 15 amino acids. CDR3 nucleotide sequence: TGTGCCAGTAGTATAAGGACAGGGCGCGGGACTGAAGCTTTCTTT. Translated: CASSIRTGRGTEAFF. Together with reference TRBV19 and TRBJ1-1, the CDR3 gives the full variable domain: DGGITQSPKYLFRKEGQNVTLSCEQNLNHDAMYWYRQDPGQGLRLIYYSQIVNDFQKGDIAEGYSVSREKKESFPLTVTSAQKNPTAFYLCASSIRTGRGTEAFFGQGTRLTVV.

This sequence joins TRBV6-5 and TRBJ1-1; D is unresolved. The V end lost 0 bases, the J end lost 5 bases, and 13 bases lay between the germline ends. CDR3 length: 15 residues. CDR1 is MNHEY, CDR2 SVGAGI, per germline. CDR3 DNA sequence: TGTGCCAGCAGTTACTCAAGGGCCCTTAGGACTGAAGCTTTCTTT. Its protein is CASSYSRALRTEAFF.

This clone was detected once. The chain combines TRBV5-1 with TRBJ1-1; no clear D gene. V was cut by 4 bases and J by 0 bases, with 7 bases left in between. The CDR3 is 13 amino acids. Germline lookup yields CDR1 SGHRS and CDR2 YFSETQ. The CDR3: CASSTVLNTEAFF. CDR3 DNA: TGCGCCAGCAGCACCGTCCTGAACACTGAAGCTTTCTTT.

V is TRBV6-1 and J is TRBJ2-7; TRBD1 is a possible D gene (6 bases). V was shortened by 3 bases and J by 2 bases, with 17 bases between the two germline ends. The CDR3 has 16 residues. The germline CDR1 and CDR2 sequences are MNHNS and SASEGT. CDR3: CASSDQGHSGAYEQYF. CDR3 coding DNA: TGTGCCAGCAGTGATCAGGGACACAGTGGGGCCTACGAGCAGTACTTC.

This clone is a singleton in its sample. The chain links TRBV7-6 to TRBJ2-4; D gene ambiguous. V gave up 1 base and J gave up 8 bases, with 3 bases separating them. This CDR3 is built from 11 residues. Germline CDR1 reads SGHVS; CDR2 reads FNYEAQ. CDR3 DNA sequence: TGTGCCAGCAGCTTAGGTGACATTCAGTACTTC. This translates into CASSLGDIQYF.

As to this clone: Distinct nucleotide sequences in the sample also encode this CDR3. The CDR3: CASSPRQGRGEQYF. In DNA form, the CDR3 reads TGTGCCAGCAGCCCCCGACAGGGTCGGGGCGAGCAGTACTTC. This chain links TRBV7-2 with TRBJ2-7; 7 nucleotides align to TRBD1. The CDR3 has 14 amino acids. CDR1 SGHTA and CDR2 FQGNSA come from the germline V gene. J gave up 6 bases and V 5 bases, and 10 bases lay outside the gene matches.

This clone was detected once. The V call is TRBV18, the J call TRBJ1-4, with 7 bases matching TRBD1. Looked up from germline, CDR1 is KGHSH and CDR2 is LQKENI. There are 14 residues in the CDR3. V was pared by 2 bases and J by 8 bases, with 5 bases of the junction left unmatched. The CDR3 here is CASSPDRDGEKLFF. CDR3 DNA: TGTGCCAGCTCACCAGACAGGGATGGGGAAAAACTGTTTTTT.

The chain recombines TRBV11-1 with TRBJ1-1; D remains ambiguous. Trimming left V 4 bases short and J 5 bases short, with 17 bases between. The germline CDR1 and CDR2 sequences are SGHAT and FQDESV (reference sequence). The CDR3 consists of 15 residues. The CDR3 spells CASSSRQRARTEAFF. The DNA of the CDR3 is TGTGCCAGCAGCTCACGCCAAAGGGCGCGGACTGAAGCTTTCTTT.